This entry describes one T cell receptor beta chain. In germline, CDR1 is DFQATT, CDR2 SNEGSKA (reference sequence). The length of the CDR3 is 13 residues. Trimming took 3 bases from V and 4 from J, leaving 9 bases between them. This sample was included in a study of blood T cell repertoires in COVID-19. About the research overall: The United States, Italy and Spain provided the acute and convalescent COVID-19 samples. PBMCs, B-cell-depleted T cells, or T cells provided the cDNA or gDNA that made up the material.

Only in-frame clones appear in the TCRdb table, and some are missing; sequencing was by immunoSEQ multiplex PCR. The data contain around 300,000 clones, around 82% of them singletons. The material sequenced was peripheral blood. The genes are TRBV20-1 and TRBJ1-4; D not certain. The TCR sequence derives from a man aged 30 to 45 with active or convalescent COVID-19. The CDR3 DNA is TGCAGTGCTAGTCTTAGGAGTAATGAAAAACTGTTTTTT. This gives the protein CSASLRSNEKLFF.